This T cell receptor (beta chain) was recorded in a study of tumor and adjacent non-tumor tissue in lung cancer. Study at large: Patients were aged roughly 30 to 76, ten or so men and about 5 women, stage I to III. On average, productive TCRbeta reads reached roughly 4 million per sample.

In the case of this clonotype: Antigen unknown. A much larger clone differs by one base, so this may be a read error.

The library came from three nested PCR rounds adapted from ARM-PCR protocols. A single record per CDR3 protein comes from TCRdb applying MiXCR to the multiplex PCR reads. The table lists 90,000 to 110,000 distinct CDR3 sequences, roughly 74% of them singletons. Trimming pared 5 bases from V and 9 bases from J, leaving 20 bases between. The CDR3 sequence is 15 residues long. Germline CDR1 MNHEY, CDR2 SVGEGT. This sample's RNA came from whole unsorted tissue. Study-wide results and limits: In normal lung, the top 100 clones were significantly more dominant than in tumor. Significantly higher TCR diversity was found in tumor than normal lung.

The origin of this receptor is a woman in her fifties or sixties with non-small cell lung cancer. The chain joins TRBV6-2 or TRBV6-3 to TRBJ1-5, with D tentatively TRBD1 (6 bases). Sequencing used lung tumor tissue. The CDR3 DNA follows: TGTGCCAGCAGTGAATTTGACGGGGGCCCAAGGCCCCAGCATTTT. Encoded protein: CASSEFDGGPRPQHF.